The 6 T cell receptor delta chains presented below share a single source sample, sequenced in a study of gamma delta lymphoproliferative disorders and STAT genes. TCRdb re-called the multiplex PCR reads using CATT. The table records 1,500 to 2,000 delta-chain clones, around 2.9% of them present only once. Sequencing used genomic DNA taken from PBMCs of patients and controls. Specimen: blood. The receptors were gathered from a human donor in good health.

This clone turned up a few times. The protein in TCRdb stems from a much larger clone and differs at residue 7 from this DNA's translation, likely a read error; here the protein is translated from the DNA. The chain employs TRDV2 and TRDJ1; 9 nucleotides agree with TRDD3. CDR1 is GEAIGNYY, CDR2 EKD, per germline. The ends lost 3 bases at V and 3 bases at J; junction bases unmatched: 13. This CDR3 has 17 amino acids. The CDR3 DNA reads TGTGCCTGTGACTCCTTGCCGGGGGATACAGTGTCCGATAAACTCATCTTT. As protein: CACDSLPGDTVSDKLIF.

Comment on this clone: With a far larger clone one base away, a read error is the likely cause. Other DNA variants within this sample encode the same CDR3. This chain links TRDV2 with TRDJ3; TRDD3 aligns across 8 bases. The CDR3 has 20 amino acids. From germline, CDR1 is GEAIGNYY and CDR2 EKD. V trimming: 3 bases; J trimming: 0 bases; junction bases outside the gene matches: 12. CDR3 amino acids: CACDSVLGGKRSWDTRQMFF. As DNA, the CDR3 is TGTGCCTGTGACTCTGTACTGGGGGGAAAGCGCTCCTGGGACACCCGACAGATGTTTTTC.

This clone was picked up a small number of times. A far larger clone is only one base removed, so a read error is likely. The V gene is TRDV2, the J gene TRDJ3; 11 bases are a match to TRDD3. Germline assignment: CDR1 GEAIGNYY and CDR2 EKD. This CDR3 is 24 amino acids long. V gave up 0 bases and J gave up 0 bases; unmatched junction bases: 18. As DNA, the CDR3 is TGTGCCTGTGACACCGTTCGCCTGGGGGATACCAAAACGCTAAACTCCTGGGACACCCGACAGATGTTTTTC. Translation: CACDTVRLGDTKTLNSWDTRQMFF.

This clone came up a few times. TCRdb assigns this DNA the protein of a much larger clone, which departs from its translation at residue 11; this likely reflects a read error, and the protein shown comes from translating the DNA. This chain links TRDV1 with TRDJ2; 8 bases agree with TRDD3. CDR1 is TSWWSYY, CDR2 QGS, per germline. There are 22 residues in the CDR3. The V gene end was trimmed by 2 bases and the J gene end by 3 bases; junction bases not matched to a gene: 23. Here the CDR3 reads CALGEVSSDTSTGGLLTAQLFF. In DNA, the CDR3 is TGTGCTCTTGGGGAAGTTTCATCCGACACGAGTACTGGGGGCTTACTGACAGCACAACTCTTCTTT.

In its sample, this clone was seen a few times. TCRdb shows a much larger clone's protein in place of this DNA's translation, and the two differ at residue 14, likely through a read error; the protein shown is translated from the DNA. The rearrangement uses TRDV3 and TRDJ1; TRDD3 agrees at 12 bases. Per the germline V gene, CDR1 is TVYSNPD and CDR2 is GDNSRS (reference sequence). CDR3 length: 15 residues. The CDR3 DNA follows: TGTGCCTCTTCGTCTGGGGGATACGCACCTAATAAACTCACCTTT. It specifies CASSSGGYAPNKLTF.

This clone was seen more than once but under ten times. A single base is all that separates this from a far larger clone, so a read error is likely. The identical CDR3 is also encoded by other nucleotide sequences in the sample. This chain joins TRDV2 and TRDJ1, with 11 bases fitting TRDD3. Germline assignment: CDR1 GEAIGNYY and CDR2 EKD. The V and J ends lost 3 bases and 4 bases, in that order; junction bases with no gene match: 12. The CDR3 is 17 amino acids. CDR3 bases: TGTGCCTGTGACTTCCTCGGGACTGGGGGATATTTCGATAAACTCATCTTT. Translated, it gives CACDFLGTGGYFDKLIF.